This T cell receptor beta chain was retrieved from a study of cytomegalovirus exposure and HLA in healthy donors. Regarding the study as a whole: Later analysis suggested links between common viral pathogens and several top significant clusters. The authors judged a highly shared variant cluster likely a sequencing artifact.

As for this clone: As yet, its antigen is unknown.

Germline CDR1 is SGHTA and CDR2 is FQGNSA. The V gene lost 3 bases and the J gene lost 1 base, with 8 bases spanning the gap. CDR3 length: 14 amino acids. PCR employed 60 Vbeta and 13 Jbeta primers. Some clones are missing from TCRdb's copy, which holds only in-frame ones; the method was immunoSEQ multiplex PCR. The data contain under 70,000 clones, around 70% of them singletons. Sequences were obtained from PBMCs. This sequence joins TRBV7-2 and TRBJ2-3, with D hard to call. The source is a woman aged 60-70 years in good health and CMV-seropositive. The CDR3 DNA follows: TGTGCCAGCAGCTTCTTGGCAGGCACAGATACGCAGTATTTT. Translating gives CASSFLAGTDTQYF.